Each of the 25 T cell receptor beta chains below was sequenced from the same sample in a study of CD8 T cells in ankylosing spondylitis. General observations from the study: Seemingly characteristic of ankylosing spondylitis blood was a TCR beta motif consisting of 7 or 8 highly homologous variants.

Antigen specificity for these receptors is unknown. One entry per CDR3 protein results from TCRdb running MiXCR on the 5' RACE reads. The sample includes about 800,000 distinct CDR3 sequences, about an eighth of them seen just once. The material sequenced was blood, either unsorted or a sorted T cell fraction (not recorded which). These receptors were taken from a male donor with ankylosing spondylitis.

V gene TRBV12-3 or TRBV12-4 combines with J gene TRBJ1-2; D gene unclear. V shed 4 bases and J shed 2 bases, with 11 bases lying between them. There are 14 residues in the CDR3. CDR3 region: CASSSRRVNYGYTF. The DNA of the CDR3 is TGTGCCAGCAGTTCTAGACGCGTGAACTATGGCTACACCTTC.

This clonotype came up a few times. J is TRBJ1-2 and V is TRBV15; D not certain. Deletions cut 0 bases from V and 6 bases from J, with 8 bases between. The CDR3 is 13 residues long. The germline gives CDR1 LNHNV, CDR2 YYDKDF (reference sequence). The CDR3 region is CATSRDLDNGYTF. CDR3 sequence (DNA): TGTGCCACCAGCAGAGATTTAGACAATGGCTACACCTTC.

This clonotype was seen a handful of times. The V gene is TRBV28, the J gene TRBJ1-2; D gene uncertain. Trimming shortened V by 3 bases and J by 0 bases, and 8 bases separated the two germline ends. The CDR3 consists of 14 residues. Per the germline V gene, CDR1 is MDHEN and CDR2 is SYDVKM. Here the CDR3 reads CASSFGLTNYGYTF. For the CDR3, the DNA is TGTGCCAGCAGTTTCGGGCTAACTAACTATGGCTACACCTTC.

V usage is TRBV4-3 and J usage is TRBJ1-4; 9 positions match TRBD1. The CDR3 is 17 amino acids. Germline CDR1 reads LGHNA; CDR2 reads YSLEER. V gave up 3 bases and J gave up 6 bases; unmatched junction bases: 11. CDR3 sequence reads: CASSQYKTGGNHEKLFF. CDR3 DNA sequence: TGCGCCAGCAGCCAGTACAAAACAGGGGGCAATCATGAAAAACTGTTTTTT.

This clonotype was counted between two and nine times. The V gene is TRBV6-1, the J gene TRBJ1-2; possible D gene TRBD1, 6 bases. This CDR3 is built from 15 residues. Trimming removed 6 bases from V and 8 bases from J, with 22 bases in between. CDR1 is MNHNS, CDR2 SASEGT, per germline. This CDR3 reads CASRPQRQAVGGYTF. CDR3 bases: TGTGCCAGCAGACCACAACGACAGGCTGTGGGCGGCTACACCTTC.

This CDR3 is CASSHRGQGTHGYTF. The CDR3 DNA sequence: TGTGCCAGCAGTCACCGGGGTCAGGGAACCCATGGCTACACCTTC. The J gene is TRBJ1-2, the V gene TRBV12-3 or TRBV12-4, with a weak D call TRBD1 (5 bases). The CDR3 is made up of 15 amino acids. The germline V and J ends were trimmed by 5 bases and 6 bases, with 19 bases remaining between them.

The CDR3 protein is CASSPQWEGARTQYF. Here the CDR3 DNA reads TGCGCCAGCAGCCCGCAATGGGAGGGGGCGAGAACGCAGTATTTT. This chain joins TRBV4-3 and TRBJ2-3, with D perhaps matching TRBD1 or TRBD2 (7 bases each). V dropped 4 bases and J dropped 9 bases, with 20 bases sitting between them. Germline V gives CDR1 LGHNA, CDR2 YSLEER. This CDR3 region has 15 residues.

This clonotype was detected only a few times. The chain has TRBV28 and TRBJ1-5, with D unclear. CDR1 and CDR2 from the germline V gene are MDHEN and SYDVKM. The CDR3 has 15 amino acids. V lost 7 bases, J lost 5 bases, and 18 bases lay in between. The CDR3 reads CASTHHGRDDQPQHF. The CDR3 nucleotides are TGTGCCAGCACCCATCACGGGAGGGATGATCAGCCCCAGCATTTT.

This clonotype was seen a handful of times. This chain links TRBV6-2 or TRBV6-3 with TRBJ1-3; D is ambiguous. The V end was cut by 2 bases, the J end by 2 bases, with 7 bases between. Germline CDR1 MNHEY, CDR2 SVGEGT. The length of the CDR3 is 14 residues. CDR3 region: CASSYNGPGNTIYF. In DNA, the CDR3 is TGTGCCAGCAGTTACAATGGTCCTGGAAACACCATATATTTT.

This clonotype was observed a handful of times. The J gene is TRBJ1-6, the V gene TRBV28; no definite D call. The germline V gene has CDR1 MDHEN and CDR2 SYDVKM. The CDR3 extends over 15 amino acids. Between the trimmed V and J ends, which lost 1 base and 5 bases, there was a span of 9 bases. For the CDR3, the DNA is TGTGCCAGCAGTTTATCGGGCGGGGATAATTCACCCCTCCACTTT. Translation gives CASSLSGGDNSPLHF. The entire variable domain, with the rest obtained from reference TRBV28 and TRBJ1-6, is as follows: DVKVTQSSRYLVKRTGEKVFLECVQDMDHENMFWYRQDPGLGLRLIYFSYDVKMKEKGDIPEGYSVSREKKERFSLILESASTNQTSMYLCASSLSGGDNSPLHFGNGTRLTVT.

This chain connects TRBV28 to TRBJ2-7; D gene uncertain. With 5 bases removed from V and 5 bases from J, the gap between germline ends came to 13 bases. The CDR3 sequence is 13 residues long. In germline, CDR1 is MDHEN, CDR2 SYDVKM. CDR3 DNA: TGTGCCAGCAGTCGTTCCCCCCCCCACGAGCAGTACTTC. Its protein product is CASSRSPPHEQYF.

The V call is TRBV20-1, the J call TRBJ2-4; the match to TRBD1 covers 9 bases. V lost 5 bases, J lost 16 bases, and 6 bases stayed unmatched. Germline CDR1 is DFQATT and CDR2 is SNEGSKA (reference sequence). The CDR3 length is 10 residues. Written as DNA, the CDR3 is TGCAGTGCTGAGCGGGACAGGGTTTACTTC. It is translated as CSAERDRVYF.

This chain links TRBV10-3 with TRBJ1-5; D unresolved. V lost 2 bases and J lost 0, with 5 bases in between. Per germline, CDR1 ENHRY and CDR2 SYGVKD. This CDR3 has 14 amino acids. The chain's CDR3 is CAISEQNSNQPQHF. For the CDR3, the DNA is TGTGCCATCAGTGAGCAAAATAGCAATCAGCCCCAGCATTTT.

This clonotype was observed a handful of times. The chain carries TRBV7-6 and TRBJ2-3, with TRBD2 as a possible D gene (6 bases). With 1 base removed from V and 2 bases from J, the gap between germline ends came to 16 bases. Per germline, CDR1 SGHVS and CDR2 FNYEAQ. This CDR3 has 17 residues. The CDR3 region has the DNA TGTGCCAGCAGCTTAGAGATGGGCGGGACTCCCACAGATACGCAGTATTTT. Amino acids: CASSLEMGGTPTDTQYF.

The V call is TRBV4-2, the J call TRBJ2-7, with 9 positions matching TRBD1. Germline trimming cut 4 bases from V and 4 bases from J; bases unmatched to any gene: 8. CDR3 length: 15 residues. Per the germline V gene, CDR1 is LGHNA and CDR2 is YNFKEQ. The CDR3 loop reads CASSPSGTGTYEQYF. Here the CDR3 DNA reads TGTGCCAGCAGCCCATCCGGGACAGGGACTTACGAGCAGTACTTC.

This clonotype has more than one count but fewer than ten. The rearrangement links TRBV7-2 to TRBJ2-7; maybe TRBD2 (5 bases). The CDR3 spans 16 residues. Germline CDR1 reads SGHTA; CDR2 reads FQGNSA. V shed 4 bases and J shed 0 bases, with 16 bases lying between them. CDR3 region: CASSSPPGGPSYEQYF. CDR3 DNA sequence: TGTGCCAGCAGCTCCCCCCCGGGCGGGCCCTCCTACGAGCAGTACTTC.

This clonotype was recorded many times. The rearrangement joins TRBV6-5 to TRBJ1-5; D remains unclear. Germline V gene lookup returns CDR1 MNHEY and CDR2 SVGAGI. V was pared by 0 bases and J by 7 bases, with 7 bases between. The CDR3 is 13 amino acids. The CDR3 coding sequence is TGTGCCAGCAGTTACTCGTCTGGACAGCCCCAGCATTTT. This encodes CASSYSSGQPQHF.

The rearrangement links TRBV11-1 to TRBJ2-1; 11 bases map to TRBD1. Germline values: CDR1 SGHAT, CDR2 FQDESV (reference sequence). CDR3 length: 19 amino acids. The V and J ends lost 3 bases and 6 bases, in that order; junction bases with no gene match: 16. The CDR3 is CASSFPVNPGTGGSNEQFF. DNA for the CDR3: TGTGCCAGCAGCTTCCCAGTCAATCCCGGGACAGGGGGTAGCAATGAGCAGTTCTTC.

The chain couples TRBV7-9 to TRBJ1-2; D might be TRBD1 (6 bases). Trimming pared 5 bases from V and 4 bases from J, leaving 20 bases between. This CDR3 region has 16 residues. CDR1 is SEHNR, CDR2 FQNEAQ, per germline (reference sequence). DNA of the CDR3: TGTGCCAGCAGCCAGGCTCCCCCGGGGGCAGGCTATGGCTACACCTTC. Its protein is CASSQAPPGAGYGYTF.

This clonotype was seen ten or more times. The chain employs TRBV20-1 and TRBJ2-1; 8 positions agree with TRBD2. The germline gives CDR1 DFQATT, CDR2 SNEGSKA (reference sequence). The ends lost 3 bases at V and 7 bases at J; junction bases unmatched: 5. This CDR3 is 13 amino acids long. The CDR3 protein is CSASGGEMNEQFF. The CDR3 coding sequence is TGCAGTGCTAGCGGGGGGGAGATGAATGAGCAGTTCTTC.

The chain uses TRBV28 and TRBJ2-7; maybe TRBD1 (6 bases). This CDR3 region has 15 residues. The germline CDR1 and CDR2 sequences are MDHEN and SYDVKM. V lost 1 base, J lost 0 bases, and 10 bases lay in between. DNA for the CDR3: TGTGCCAGCAGTTTATCGGACAGCCTCTCCTACGAGCAGTACTTC. Translation gives CASSLSDSLSYEQYF.

The table lists this clonotype with a few counts. The chain uses TRBV20-1 and TRBJ1-6; the D is unclear. The CDR3 spans 15 residues. The V gene lost 3 bases and the J gene lost 9 bases, with 18 bases spanning the gap. The germline gives CDR1 DFQATT, CDR2 SNEGSKA (reference sequence). In nucleotides, the CDR3 is TGCAGTGCTAGTTTTCCAGCACTTATAGGTTCACCCCTCCACTTT. It encodes CSASFPALIGSPLHF.

The sample holds a few counts of this clonotype. The chain combines TRBV19 with TRBJ1-2; the match to TRBD1 covers 8 bases. The trim removed 3 bases at V and 7 bases at J, leaving 16 bases unmatched. This CDR3 is 17 amino acids long. Per the germline V gene, CDR1 is LNHDA and CDR2 is SQIVND (reference sequence). CDR3: CASSISVTTGEAGGYTF. The CDR3 DNA sequence: TGTGCCAGTAGTATTTCAGTAACGACAGGGGAAGCCGGTGGCTACACCTTC. Filled out from reference TRBV19 and TRBJ1-2, the complete variable domain reads DGGITQSPKYLFRKEGQNVTLSCEQNLNHDAMYWYRQDPGQGLRLIYYSQIVNDFQKGDIAEGYSVSREKKESFPLTVTSAQKNPTAFYLCASSISVTTGEAGGYTFGSGTRLTVV.

This clonotype was detected many times. V gene TRBV10-3 combines with J gene TRBJ1-2; possible D gene TRBD1, 6 bases. CDR1 and CDR2 (germline): ENHRY, SYGVKD. V was pared by 4 bases and J by 0 bases, with 6 bases between. This CDR3 comprises 13 residues. The CDR3: CAISGTANYGYTF. The DNA of the CDR3 is TGTGCCATCAGTGGGACAGCTAACTATGGCTACACCTTC.

Ten or more counts support this clonotype. This chain connects TRBV20-1 to TRBJ1-2; no reliable D call. CDR3 size: 11 residues. Germline V gene data show CDR1 as DFQATT and CDR2 as SNEGSKA (reference sequence). The ends were cut back, 3 bases at V and 8 bases at J, with 10 bases in the middle. In DNA, the CDR3 is TGCAGTGCTAGTCCCCCCTCGGGCTACACCTTC. Encoded protein: CSASPPSGYTF.